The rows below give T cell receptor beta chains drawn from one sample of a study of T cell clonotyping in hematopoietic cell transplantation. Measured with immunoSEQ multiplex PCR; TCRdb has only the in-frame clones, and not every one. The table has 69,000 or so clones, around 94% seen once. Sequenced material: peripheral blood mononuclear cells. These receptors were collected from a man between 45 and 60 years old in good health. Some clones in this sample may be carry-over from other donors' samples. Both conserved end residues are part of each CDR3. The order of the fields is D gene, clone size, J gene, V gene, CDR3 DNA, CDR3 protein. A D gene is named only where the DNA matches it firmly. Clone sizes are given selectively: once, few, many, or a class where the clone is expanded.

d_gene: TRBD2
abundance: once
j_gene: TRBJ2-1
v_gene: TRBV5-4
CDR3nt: TGTGCCAGCAGCTTGGGTCATACGGGAGGAGGGAATGAGCAGTTCTTC
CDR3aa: CASSLGHTGGGNEQFF

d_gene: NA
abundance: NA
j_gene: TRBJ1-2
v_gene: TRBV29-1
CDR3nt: TGCAGCGTTGGACCCAGGGATGGCTACACCTTC
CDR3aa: CSVGPRDGYTF

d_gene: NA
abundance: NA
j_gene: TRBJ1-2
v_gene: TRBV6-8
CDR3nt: TGTGCCAGCAGTTCAGAACAGGCCCTGAACGGGTTC
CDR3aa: CASSSEQALNGF

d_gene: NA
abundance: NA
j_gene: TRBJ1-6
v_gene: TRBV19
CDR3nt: TGTGCCAGTAGTATAGGGGGTGTTCCTAATTCACCCCTCCACTTT
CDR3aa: CASSIGGVPNSPLHF

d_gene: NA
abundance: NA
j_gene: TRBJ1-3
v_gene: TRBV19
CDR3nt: TGTGCCAGTAGTATCCTCCCCTGGTTCAACAGGTTCTCTGGAAACACCATATATTTT
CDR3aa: CASSILPWFNRFSGNTIYF

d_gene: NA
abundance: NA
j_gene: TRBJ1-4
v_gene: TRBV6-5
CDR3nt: TGTGCCAGCTCAAGGAGACAGCGGATTAATGAAAAACTGTTTTTT
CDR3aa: CASSRRQRINEKLFF

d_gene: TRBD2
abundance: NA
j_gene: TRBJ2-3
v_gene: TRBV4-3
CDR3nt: TGCGCCAGCAGCCAAGATCTCGTAGCGGGAGTGAGCACAGATACGCAGTATTTT
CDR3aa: CASSQDLVAGVSTDTQYF

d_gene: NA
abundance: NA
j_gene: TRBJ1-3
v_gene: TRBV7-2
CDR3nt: TGTGCCAGCAGCTCCCTTAGGACAGAAGGAAACACCATATATTTT
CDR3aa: CASSSLRTEGNTIYF

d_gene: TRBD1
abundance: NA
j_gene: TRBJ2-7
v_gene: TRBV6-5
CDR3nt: TGTGCCAGCAGTTATGGGACAGGAGGCTACGAGCAGTACTTC
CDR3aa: CASSYGTGGYEQYF

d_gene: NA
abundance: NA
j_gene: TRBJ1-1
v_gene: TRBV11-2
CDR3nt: TGTGCCAGCAGCTTAGCAGGAAGGAACACTGAAGCTTTCTTT
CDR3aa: CASSLAGRNTEAFF

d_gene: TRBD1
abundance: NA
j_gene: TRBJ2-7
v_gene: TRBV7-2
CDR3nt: TGTGCCAGCAGCTTAGCCGCCGGACAGGGAAACCACGAGCAGTACTTC
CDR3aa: CASSLAAGQGNHEQYF

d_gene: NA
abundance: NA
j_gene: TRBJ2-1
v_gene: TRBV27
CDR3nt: TGTGCCAGCAGGCCTCGACTAGTAAACAATGAGCAGTTCTTC
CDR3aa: CASRPRLVNNEQFF

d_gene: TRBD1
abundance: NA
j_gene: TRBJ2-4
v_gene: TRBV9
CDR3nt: TGTGCCAGCAGCGTAGCTACAGGGGCGGACATTCAGTACTTC
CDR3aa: CASSVATGADIQYF

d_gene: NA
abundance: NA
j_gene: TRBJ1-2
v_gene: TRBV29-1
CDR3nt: TGCAGCTTCGGGGTGGGACAAGGAGCTAACTATGGCTACACCTTC
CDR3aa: CSFGVGQGANYGYTF

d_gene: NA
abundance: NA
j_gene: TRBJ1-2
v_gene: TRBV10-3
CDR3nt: TGTGCCATCAGAGAGCAGGGGACAAGTAACTATGGCTACACCTTC
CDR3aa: CAIREQGTSNYGYTF

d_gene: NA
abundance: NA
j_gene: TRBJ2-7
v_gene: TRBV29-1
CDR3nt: TGCAGCGTTGTGATGGGATCCTACGAGCAGTACTTC
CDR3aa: CSVVMGSYEQYF

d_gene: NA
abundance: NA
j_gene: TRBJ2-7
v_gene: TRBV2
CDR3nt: TGTGCCAGCAGTGAGGACACAACCTACGAGCAGTACTTC
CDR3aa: CASSEDTTYEQYF

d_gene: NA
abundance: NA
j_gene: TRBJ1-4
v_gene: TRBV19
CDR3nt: TGTGCCAGTAGTCCTCACACGCCGGGTACCGAAAAACTGTTTTTT
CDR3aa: CASSPHTPGTEKLFF

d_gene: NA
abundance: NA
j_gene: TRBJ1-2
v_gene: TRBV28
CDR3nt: TGTGCCAGCAGTCCCACGACAGGAAGGGGAAACTTC
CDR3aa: CASSPTTGRGNF

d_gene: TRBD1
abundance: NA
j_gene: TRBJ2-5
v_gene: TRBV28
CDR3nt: TGTGCCAGCAGTTCTCCTTCGACAGGGCGACAGACCCAGTACTTC
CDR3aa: CASSSPSTGRQTQYF

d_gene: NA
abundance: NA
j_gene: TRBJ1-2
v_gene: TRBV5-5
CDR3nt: TGTGCCAGCAGGCCAGGGGAGGGTCGAGGCTACACCTTC
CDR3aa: CASRPGEGRGYTF

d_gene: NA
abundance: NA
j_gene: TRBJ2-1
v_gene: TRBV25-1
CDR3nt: TGTGCCAGCAGTGAACCCGGGCCCCAGGCCTATGAGCAGTTCTTC
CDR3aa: CASSEPGPQAYEQFF

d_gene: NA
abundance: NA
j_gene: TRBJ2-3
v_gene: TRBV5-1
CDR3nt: TGCGCCAGCAGCTACTCCGGGACCGTCCCTCGCGATACGCAGTATTTT
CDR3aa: CASSYSGTVPRDTQYF

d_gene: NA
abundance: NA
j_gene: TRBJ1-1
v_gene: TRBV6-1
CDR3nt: TGTGCCAGCAGTGAAGTATTAGGGAACACTGAAGCTTTCTTT
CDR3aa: CASSEVLGNTEAFF

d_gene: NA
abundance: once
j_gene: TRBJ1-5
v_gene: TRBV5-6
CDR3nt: TGTGCCAGCAGCTTGAGGGAAGGGCAGCCCCAGCATTTT
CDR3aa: CASSLREGQPQHF

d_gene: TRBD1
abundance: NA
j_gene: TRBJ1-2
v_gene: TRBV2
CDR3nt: TGTGCCAGCAGTGAAGCGCGACGGGGGACAGAGGGCTACACCTTC
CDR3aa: CASSEARRGTEGYTF

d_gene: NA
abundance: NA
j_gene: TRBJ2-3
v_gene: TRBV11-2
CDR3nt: TGTGCCAGCAGCTTAGATCCCCCTACCCCCCCTCCCCGCACAGATACGCAGTATTTT
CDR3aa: CASSLDPPTPPPRTDTQYF

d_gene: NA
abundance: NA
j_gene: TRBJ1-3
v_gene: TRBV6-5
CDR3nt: TGTGCCAGCAGTTCCCGTACCTGGGCGGCAAACACCATATATTTT
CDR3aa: CASSSRTWAANTIYF

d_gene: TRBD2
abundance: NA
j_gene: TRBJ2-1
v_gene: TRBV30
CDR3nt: TGTGCCTGGAGTGTTGATCTAGCGGGAGGGCGTGAGCAGTTCTTC
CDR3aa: CAWSVDLAGGREQFF

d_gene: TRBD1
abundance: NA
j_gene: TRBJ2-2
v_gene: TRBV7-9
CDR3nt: TGTGCCAGCAGCCGGGGACAGGGCGTGTCCGGGGAGCTGTTTTTT
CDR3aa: CASSRGQGVSGELFF

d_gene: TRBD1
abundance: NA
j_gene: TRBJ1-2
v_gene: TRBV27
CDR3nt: TGTGCCAGCAGTTTCTCGACAGGGGTTAACTATGGCTACACCTTC
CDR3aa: CASSFSTGVNYGYTF

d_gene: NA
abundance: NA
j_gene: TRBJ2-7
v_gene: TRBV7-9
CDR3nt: TGTGCCATTTCCCACCCCCACGCACAACACTACGAGCAGTACTTC
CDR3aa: CAISHPHAQHYEQYF

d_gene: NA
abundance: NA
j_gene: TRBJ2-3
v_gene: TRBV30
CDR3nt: TGTGCCTGGAGTGTAATGTCGACAGATACGCAGTATTTT
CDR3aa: CAWSVMSTDTQYF

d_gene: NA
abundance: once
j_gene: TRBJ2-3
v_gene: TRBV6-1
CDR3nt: TGTGCCAGCACGGGGGAGAACACAGATACGCAGTATTTT
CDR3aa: CASTGENTDTQYF

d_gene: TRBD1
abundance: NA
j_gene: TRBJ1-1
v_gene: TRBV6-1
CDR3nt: TGTGCCAGCAGGACAGGGCGGGGAGGTGAAGCTTTCTTT
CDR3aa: CASRTGRGGEAFF

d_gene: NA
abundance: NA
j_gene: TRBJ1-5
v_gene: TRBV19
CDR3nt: TGTGCCAGTAGTATGGGGTTTGGGGGGTATAGCAATCAGCCCCAGCATTTT
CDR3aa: CASSMGFGGYSNQPQHF

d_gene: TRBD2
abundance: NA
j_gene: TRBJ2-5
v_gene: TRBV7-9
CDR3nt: TGTGCCAGCAGCTTAGCGAGTGGCGGGGGGCGAGAGACCCAGTACTTC
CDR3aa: CASSLASGGGRETQYF

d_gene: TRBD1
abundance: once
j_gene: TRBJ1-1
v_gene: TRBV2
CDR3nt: TGTGCCAGCAGCCTACAGGGGATATCCACTGAAGCTTTCTTT
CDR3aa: CASSLQGISTEAFF

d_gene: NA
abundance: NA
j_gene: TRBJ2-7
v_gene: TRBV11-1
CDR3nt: TGTGCCAGCAGCTCCGAGGGCCTCAGCTCCTACGAGCAGTACTTC
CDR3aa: CASSSEGLSSYEQYF

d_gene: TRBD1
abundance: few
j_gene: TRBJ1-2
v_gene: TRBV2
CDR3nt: TGTGCCACCCTAACAACAGGGGGCGCAAATGGCTACACCTTC
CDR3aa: CATLTTGGANGYTF

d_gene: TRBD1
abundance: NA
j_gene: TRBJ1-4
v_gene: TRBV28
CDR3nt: TGTGCCAGCAGTAGTCCTGGGACAGGGTCTGAAAAACTGTTTTTT
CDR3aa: CASSSPGTGSEKLFF

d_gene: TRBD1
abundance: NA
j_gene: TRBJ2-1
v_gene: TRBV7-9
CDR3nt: TGTGCCAGCAGCTTAAAAAGTCAGGGGGCTCGCTTCGATGAGCAGTTCTTC
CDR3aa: CASSLKSQGARFDEQFF

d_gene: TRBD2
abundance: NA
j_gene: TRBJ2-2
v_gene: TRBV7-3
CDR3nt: TGTGCCACCGCCCCGGGACTAGCGCGGACCGGGGAGCTGTTTTTT
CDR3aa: CATAPGLARTGELFF

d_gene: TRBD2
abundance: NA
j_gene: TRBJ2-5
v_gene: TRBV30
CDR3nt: TGTGCCTGGAGTTGGACTAGCGGCCCTCAAGAGACCCAGTACTTC
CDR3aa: CAWSWTSGPQETQYF

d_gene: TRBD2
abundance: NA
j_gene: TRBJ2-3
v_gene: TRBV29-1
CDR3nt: TGCAGCGTCGAAGGACTAGCGGGGGCACACACAGATACGCAGTATTTT
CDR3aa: CSVEGLAGAHTDTQYF